Given below is one T cell receptor beta chain in context. As yet, its antigen is unknown. Lysates of CMV-infected fibroblasts at 8 to 10 ug/mL stimulated these cells. CD4+ T cells upregulating both CD40 ligand and CD69 were sorted as responding cells. Anti-CD28/CD49d costimulation, CD40-blocking antibody and enfuvirtide were given to CD8-depleted PBMCs for 15 to 20 hours. The CDR3 totals 14 residues. The ends were cut back, 6 bases at V and 3 bases at J, with 12 bases in the middle. Germline V lookup: CDR1 MNHEY, CDR2 SVGAGI. This sample stems from a study of persistence of HIV-infected CD4 T cells. Study results and caveats: CMV- and Gag-responding cells had lower TCRbeta richness than CD3/CD28-responding cells.

Sequencing used immunoSEQ version 4 in survey mode. Repertoires were generated with immunoSEQ multiplex PCR, while TCRdb's copy carries only in-frame clones and drops some. Of more than 15,000 clones listed, around three quarters are singletons. V gene TRBV6-5 combines with J gene TRBJ1-3, with D perhaps matching TRBD1 (5 bases). This specimen consisted of CD4+ T cells sorted from PBMCs after 18-hour stimulation, obtained from a patient who received antiretroviral therapy. The sequence was obtained from an adult man with HIV who was CMV-seropositive. CDR3 nucleotide sequence: TGTGCCAGCAGACAAGGGAGGGGTGGAAACACCATATATTTT. Its protein is CASRQGRGGNTIYF.